Below, 8 T cell receptor beta chains from the same sample are listed, as sequenced in a study of monozygotic twins with inflammatory bowel disease. TCRdb reprocessed the 5' RACE reads; each CDR3 protein has one entry and no DNA is given. The sample holds approximately 380,000 distinct CDR3 sequences. The material sequenced was blood. These TCRs come from a human donor with ulcerative colitis or Crohn's disease, or a healthy co-twin of an affected twin (not recorded which).

The chain joins TRBV3-1 to TRBJ2-1. Per the germline V gene, CDR1 is LGHDT and CDR2 is YNNKEL (reference sequence). The CDR3 is 14 amino acids. CDR3 sequence: CASSQFRSDNEQFF.

This chain joins TRBV7-9 and TRBJ2-1. This CDR3 region has 15 residues. Germline assignment: CDR1 SEHNR and CDR2 FQNEAQ (reference sequence). CDR3: CASSPTGTPSNEQFF.

The CDR3: CSARRPVFPYQETQYF. The chain links TRBV20-1 to TRBJ2-5. This CDR3 contains 16 residues. Germline V gene sequence: CDR1 DFQATT, CDR2 SNEGSKA (reference sequence).

V and J are TRBV12-3 or TRBV12-4 and TRBJ1-2; there is no DNA to check the TCRdb D call of TRBD1. The CDR3 runs 12 residues. CDR3 residues: CATLRGWYGYTF.

CDR3 sequence reads: CASSRRRDTQETQYF. The chain recombines TRBV9 with TRBJ2-5; the D call of TRBD1 rests on TCRdb alone, since no DNA is present to check it. Germline CDR1 reads SGDLS; CDR2 reads YYNGEE. The CDR3 totals 15 residues.

The chain is built from TRBV12-3 or TRBV12-4 and TRBJ1-2. This CDR3 has 12 amino acids. The CDR3 here is CASSFDTAGYTF.

CDR3 region: CASRESGTGDYEQYF. The chain links TRBV12-3 or TRBV12-4 to TRBJ2-7; TCRdb's D call of TRBD1 is untestable without DNA. The CDR3 runs to 15 residues.

J is TRBJ1-4 and V is TRBV7-6; TCRdb lists TRBD1, though no DNA is available to test this call. CDR3 length equals 15 residues. Germline V gene lookup returns CDR1 SGHVS and CDR2 FNYEAQ. CDR3 amino acids: CASSAFLGRGEKLFF.